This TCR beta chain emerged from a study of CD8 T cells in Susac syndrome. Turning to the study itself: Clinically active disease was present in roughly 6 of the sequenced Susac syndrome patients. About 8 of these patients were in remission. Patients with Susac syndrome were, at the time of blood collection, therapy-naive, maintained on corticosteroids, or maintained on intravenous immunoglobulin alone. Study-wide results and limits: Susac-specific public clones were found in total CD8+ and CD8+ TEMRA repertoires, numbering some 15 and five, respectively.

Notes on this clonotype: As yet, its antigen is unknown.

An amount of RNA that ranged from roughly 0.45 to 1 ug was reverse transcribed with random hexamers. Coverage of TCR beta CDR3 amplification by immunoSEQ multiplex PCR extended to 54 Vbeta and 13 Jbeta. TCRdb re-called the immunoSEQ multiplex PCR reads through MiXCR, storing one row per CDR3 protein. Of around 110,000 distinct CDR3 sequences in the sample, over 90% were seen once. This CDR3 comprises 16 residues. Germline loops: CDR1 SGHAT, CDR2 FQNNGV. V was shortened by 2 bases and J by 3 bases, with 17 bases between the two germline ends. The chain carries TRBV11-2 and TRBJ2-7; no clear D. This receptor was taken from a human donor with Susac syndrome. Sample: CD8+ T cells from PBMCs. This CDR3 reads CASSLRAPGLVYEQYF. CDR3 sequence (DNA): TGTGCCAGCAGCTTACGGGCCCCGGGCTTAGTCTACGAGCAGTACTTC.